This TCR beta chain originates from a study of siplizumab effects on memory and regulatory T cells. Remarks on this clone: Antigen: not known.

Study-level findings and limits: Naive T cells seemed more diverse than memory cells; they also seemed major alloresponse contributors. Many proliferating CD4+ or CD8+ clones remained unclassified. Roughly 75-96% of them could not be assigned either a naive or a memory phenotype.

Measured with immunoSEQ multiplex PCR; TCRdb has only the in-frame clones, and not every one. The repertoire holds over 60,000 clones, with under 95% as singletons. Source material: CD8+ T cells sorted from blood. This TCR was recovered from a human donor in good health.

The CDR3 DNA follows: TGTGCCAGCAGTGAACGGGATGGGGAGGCAGATACGCAGTATTTT. It yields the protein CASSERDGEADTQYF. V and J are TRBV6-1 and TRBJ2-3; tentatively, D is TRBD2 (6 bases). CDR3 length: 15 residues. Deletions cut 2 bases from V and 4 bases from J, with 13 bases between. Germline values: CDR1 MNHNS, CDR2 SASEGT.